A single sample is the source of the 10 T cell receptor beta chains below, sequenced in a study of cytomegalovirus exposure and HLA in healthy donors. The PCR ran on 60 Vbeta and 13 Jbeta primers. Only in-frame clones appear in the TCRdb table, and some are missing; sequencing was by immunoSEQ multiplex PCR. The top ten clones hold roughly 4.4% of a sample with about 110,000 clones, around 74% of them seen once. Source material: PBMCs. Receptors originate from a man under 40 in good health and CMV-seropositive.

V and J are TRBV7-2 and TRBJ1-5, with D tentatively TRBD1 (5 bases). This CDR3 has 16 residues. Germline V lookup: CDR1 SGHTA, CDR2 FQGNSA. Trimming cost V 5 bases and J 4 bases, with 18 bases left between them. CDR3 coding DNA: TGTGCCAGCAGCCCCACCCGTATGGGGGGGAATCAGCCCCAGCATTTT. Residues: CASSPTRMGGNQPQHF.

The chain's CDR3 is CASSDAGANTEAFF. The CDR3 nucleotides read TGTGCCAGCAGTGATGCAGGGGCTAACACTGAAGCTTTCTTT. This chain links TRBV25-1 with TRBJ1-1; D possibly corresponds to TRBD1 (6 bases). CDR3 length equals 14 residues. Deletions cut 3 bases from V and 2 bases from J, with 10 bases between. Germline V gene lookup returns CDR1 MGHDK and CDR2 SYGVNS.

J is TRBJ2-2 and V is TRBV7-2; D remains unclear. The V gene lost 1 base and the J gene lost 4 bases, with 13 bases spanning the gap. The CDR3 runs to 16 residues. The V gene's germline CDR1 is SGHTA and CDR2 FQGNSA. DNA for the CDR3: TGTGCCAGCAGCTTAGTTTCGGGTTTTAGCACCGGGGAGCTGTTTTTT. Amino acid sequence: CASSLVSGFSTGELFF.

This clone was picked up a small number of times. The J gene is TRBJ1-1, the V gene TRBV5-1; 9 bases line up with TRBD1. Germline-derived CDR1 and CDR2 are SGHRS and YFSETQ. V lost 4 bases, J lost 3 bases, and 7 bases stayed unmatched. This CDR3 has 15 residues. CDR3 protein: CASSPLQGADTEAFF. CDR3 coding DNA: TGCGCCAGCAGCCCGCTACAGGGGGCTGACACTGAAGCTTTCTTT.

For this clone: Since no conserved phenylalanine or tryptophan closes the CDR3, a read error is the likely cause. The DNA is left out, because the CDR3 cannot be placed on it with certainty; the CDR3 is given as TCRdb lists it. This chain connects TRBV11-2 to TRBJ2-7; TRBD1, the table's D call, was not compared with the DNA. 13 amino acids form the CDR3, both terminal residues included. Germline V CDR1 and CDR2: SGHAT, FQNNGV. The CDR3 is CASSLDQGAVRLP.

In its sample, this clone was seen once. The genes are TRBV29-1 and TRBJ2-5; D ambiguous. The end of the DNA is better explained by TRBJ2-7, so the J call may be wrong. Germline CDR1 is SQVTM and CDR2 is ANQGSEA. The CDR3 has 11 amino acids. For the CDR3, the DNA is TGCAGCGTTGAAACCTACTACGAGCAGTACTTC. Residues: CSVETYYEQYF.

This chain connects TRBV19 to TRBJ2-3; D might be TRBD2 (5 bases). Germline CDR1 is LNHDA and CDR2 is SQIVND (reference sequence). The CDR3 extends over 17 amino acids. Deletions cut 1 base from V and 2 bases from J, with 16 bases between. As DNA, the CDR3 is TGTGCCAGTAGTATAGGCCTACCTCTTCGGGACACAGATACGCAGTATTTT. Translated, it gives CASSIGLPLRDTDTQYF.

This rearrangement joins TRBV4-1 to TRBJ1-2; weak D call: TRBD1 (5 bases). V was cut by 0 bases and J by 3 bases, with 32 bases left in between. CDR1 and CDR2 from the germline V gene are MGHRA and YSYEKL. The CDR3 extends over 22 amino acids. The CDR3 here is CASSQEGLRGRQYPLRDYGYTF. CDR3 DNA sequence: TGCGCCAGCAGCCAAGAAGGTTTAAGGGGTCGGCAGTACCCTCTCCGTGACTATGGCTACACCTTC.

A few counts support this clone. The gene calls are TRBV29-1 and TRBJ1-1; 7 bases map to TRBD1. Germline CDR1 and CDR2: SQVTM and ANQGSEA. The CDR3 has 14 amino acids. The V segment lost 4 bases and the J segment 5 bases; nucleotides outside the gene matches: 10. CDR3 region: CSVGRTGGGTEAFF. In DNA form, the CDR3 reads TGCAGCGTTGGAAGGACAGGCGGGGGGACTGAAGCTTTCTTT.

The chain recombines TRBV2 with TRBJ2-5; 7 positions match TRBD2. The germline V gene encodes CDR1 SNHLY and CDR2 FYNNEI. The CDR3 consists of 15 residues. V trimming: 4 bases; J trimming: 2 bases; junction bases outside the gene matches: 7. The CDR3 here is CASSVRGGWQETQYF. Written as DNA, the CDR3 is TGTGCCAGCAGTGTGCGCGGGGGTTGGCAAGAGACCCAGTACTTC.